This entry features one T cell receptor (beta chain) sequence. The repertoire was sequenced with immunoSEQ multiplex PCR; TCRdb's copy has only in-frame clones and lacks some. The data show 25,000 to 35,000 clones, approximately 88% seen once. This specimen belongs to a study of T cell changes during pregnancy in multiple sclerosis. Germline V CDR1 and CDR2: SGHVS, FQNEAQ. With V trimmed by 6 bases and J by 5 bases, 9 bases remained unmatched. The CDR3 loop spans 14 amino acids. The chain combines TRBV7-8 with TRBJ2-5; 7 bases fit TRBD1. Sequenced here: CD8+ T cells from peripheral blood mononuclear cells, sampled before pregnancy. The TCR originated in a female donor with multiple sclerosis, enrolled in a pregnancy study. The CDR3 nucleotides are TGTGCCAGCAGAGATCCGGGACAGATGGAGACCCAGTACTTC. Protein sequence: CASRDPGQMETQYF.